These 7 T cell receptor beta chains were all obtained from the same sample, sequenced in a study of T cells after somatic rescue of genetic block. Profiling relied on immunoSEQ multiplex PCR, and the TCRdb table lists in-frame clones only, not all of them. The table shows tens of thousands of clones, with 80% to 95% occurring only once. The specimen sequenced was peripheral blood mononuclear cells (PBMCs). The origin of the receptors is a man aged 40-50 years.

The chain employs TRBV18 and TRBJ2-7; 8 bases are shared with TRBD1. The CDR3 runs 12 residues. The V and J ends lost 5 bases and 3 bases, in that order; junction bases with no gene match: 0. Germline V gene data show CDR1 as KGHSH and CDR2 as LQKENI. The chain's CDR3 is CASSGQGYEQYF. In DNA form, the CDR3 reads TGTGCCAGCTCAGGACAGGGCTACGAGCAGTACTTC.

Comments on this clone: This specimen includes other DNA sequences encoding the same CDR3. As DNA, the CDR3 is TGCGCCAGCAGCCTAGGACAGGAATCAGACGAGCAGTACTTC. This codes for CASSLGQESDEQYF. The rearrangement joins TRBV5-1 to TRBJ2-7, with 7 bases identical to TRBD1. Germline trimming cut 4 bases from V and 5 bases from J; bases unmatched to any gene: 9. The germline gives CDR1 SGHRS, CDR2 YFSETQ. The CDR3 contains 14 residues.

V and J are TRBV18 and TRBJ1-1; D gene unclear. The CDR3 totals 15 residues. Deletions cut 4 bases from V and 1 base from J, with 13 bases between. The germline CDR1 and CDR2 sequences are KGHSH and LQKENI. CDR3 residues: CASSLTKAENTEAFF. In DNA form, the CDR3 reads TGTGCCAGCTCACTCACTAAAGCCGAGAACACTGAAGCTTTCTTT.

DNA of the CDR3: TGTGCCAGCAGCTTATACAGGGGCGGAACCGGGGAGCTGTTTTTT. This sequence encodes CASSLYRGGTGELFF. The chain recombines TRBV5-4 with TRBJ2-2, with TRBD1 identical over 7 bases. The CDR3 has 15 amino acids. The J segment lost 5 bases and the V segment lost 2 bases, leaving 6 bases of the junction unmatched. Germline V gives CDR1 SGHNT, CDR2 YYREEE (reference sequence).

V gene TRBV5-6 combines with J gene TRBJ2-6, with D perhaps assigned TRBD1 or TRBD2 (5 bases each). Trimming shortened V by 2 bases and J by 10 bases, and 13 bases separated the two germline ends. The germline V gene encodes CDR1 SGHDT and CDR2 YYEEEE. The CDR3 runs to 14 residues. The chain's CDR3 is CASSFRGRLNVLTF. CDR3 sequence (DNA): TGTGCCAGCAGCTTCCGGGGACGGTTGAACGTCCTGACTTTC.

J is TRBJ2-2 and V is TRBV6-5, with D perhaps matching TRBD1 (5 bases). The CDR3 is 14 residues long. The V gene lost 1 base and the J gene lost 8 bases, with 11 bases spanning the gap. Germline CDR1 is MNHEY and CDR2 is SVGAGI. CDR3 in amino acids: CASSYFERTGELFF. The CDR3 region has the DNA TGTGCCAGCAGTTACTTCGAACGGACAGGGGAGCTGTTTTTT.

J is TRBJ2-7 and V is TRBV15, with TRBD2 as a possible D gene (5 bases). CDR1 LNHNV and CDR2 YYDKDF come from the germline V gene (reference sequence). V dropped 3 bases and J dropped 3 bases, with 15 bases sitting between them. The CDR3 has 15 amino acids. The CDR3 DNA is TGTGCCACCAGCAGGAGTAGGGCGGGTGGCTACGAGCAGTACTTC. It translates to CATSRSRAGGYEQYF.